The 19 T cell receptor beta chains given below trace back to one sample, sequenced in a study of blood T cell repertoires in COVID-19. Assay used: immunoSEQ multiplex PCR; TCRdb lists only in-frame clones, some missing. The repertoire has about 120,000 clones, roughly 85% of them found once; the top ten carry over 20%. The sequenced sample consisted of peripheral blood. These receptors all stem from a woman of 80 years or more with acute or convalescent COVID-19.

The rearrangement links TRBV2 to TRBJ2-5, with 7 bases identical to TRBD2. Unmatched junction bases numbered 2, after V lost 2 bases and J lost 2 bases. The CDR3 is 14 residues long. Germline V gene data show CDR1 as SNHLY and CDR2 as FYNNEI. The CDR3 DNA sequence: TGTGCCAGCAGTGAATTACTAGCGCAAGAGACCCAGTACTTC. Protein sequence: CASSELLAQETQYF.

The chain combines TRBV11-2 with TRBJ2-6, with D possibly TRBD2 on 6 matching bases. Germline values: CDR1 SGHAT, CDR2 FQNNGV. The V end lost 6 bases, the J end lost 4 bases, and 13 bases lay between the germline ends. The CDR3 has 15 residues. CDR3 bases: TGTGCCAGCAGGACGGGACTTGGGGGGGCCAACGTCCTGACTTTC. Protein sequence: CASRTGLGGANVLTF.

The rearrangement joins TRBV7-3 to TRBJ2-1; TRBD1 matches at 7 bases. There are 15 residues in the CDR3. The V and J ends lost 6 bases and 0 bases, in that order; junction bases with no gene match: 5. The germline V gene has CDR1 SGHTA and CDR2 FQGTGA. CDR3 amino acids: CASSPNRGSYNEQFF. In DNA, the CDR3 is TGTGCCAGCAGTCCTAACAGGGGCTCCTACAATGAGCAGTTCTTC. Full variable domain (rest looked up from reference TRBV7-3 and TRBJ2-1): GAGVSQTPSNKVTEKGKYVELRCDPISGHTALYWYRQSLGQGPEFLIYFQGTGAADDSGLPNDRFFAVRPEGSVSTLKIQRTERGDSAVYLCASSPNRGSYNEQFFGPGTRLTVL.

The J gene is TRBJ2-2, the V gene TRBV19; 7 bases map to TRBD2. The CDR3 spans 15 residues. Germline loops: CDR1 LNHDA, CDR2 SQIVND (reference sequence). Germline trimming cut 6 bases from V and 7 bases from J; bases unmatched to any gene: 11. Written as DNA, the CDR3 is TGTGCCAGTAGGTCGGAGCGGGGCGGGGTCGGGGAGCTGTTTTTT. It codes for CASRSERGGVGELFF.

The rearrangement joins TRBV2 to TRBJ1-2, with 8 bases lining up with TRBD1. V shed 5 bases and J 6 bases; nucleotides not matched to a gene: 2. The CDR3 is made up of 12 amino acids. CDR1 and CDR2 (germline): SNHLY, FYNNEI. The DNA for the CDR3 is TGTGCCAGCAGTCAGGGGGCGGATGGCTACACCTTC. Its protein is CASSQGADGYTF.

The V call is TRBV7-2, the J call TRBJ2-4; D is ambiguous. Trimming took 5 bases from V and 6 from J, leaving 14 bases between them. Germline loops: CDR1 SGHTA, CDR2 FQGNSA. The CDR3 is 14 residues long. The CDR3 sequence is CASSTSRSGNIQYF. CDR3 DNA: TGTGCCAGCAGCACCTCTCGGTCCGGAAACATTCAGTACTTC.

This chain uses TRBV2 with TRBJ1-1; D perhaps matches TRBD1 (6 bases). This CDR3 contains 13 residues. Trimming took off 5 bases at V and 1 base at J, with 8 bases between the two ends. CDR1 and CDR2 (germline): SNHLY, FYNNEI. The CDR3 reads CASSSDRNTEAFF. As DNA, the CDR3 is TGTGCCAGCAGTTCGGACAGGAACACTGAAGCTTTCTTT.

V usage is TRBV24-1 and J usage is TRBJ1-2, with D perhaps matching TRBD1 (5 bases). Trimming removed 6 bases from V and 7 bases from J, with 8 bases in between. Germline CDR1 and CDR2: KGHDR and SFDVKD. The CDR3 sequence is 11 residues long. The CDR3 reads CATSRGLGYTF. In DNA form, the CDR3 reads TGTGCCACCAGTCGGGGACTTGGCTACACCTTC.

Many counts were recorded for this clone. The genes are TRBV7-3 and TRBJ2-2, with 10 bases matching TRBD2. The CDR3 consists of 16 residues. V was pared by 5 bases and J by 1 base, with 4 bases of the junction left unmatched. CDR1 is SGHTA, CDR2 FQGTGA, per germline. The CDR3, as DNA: TGTGCCAGCAGCCTTAGCGGGGGGAGGAACACCGGGGAGCTGTTTTTT. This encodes CASSLSGGRNTGELFF.

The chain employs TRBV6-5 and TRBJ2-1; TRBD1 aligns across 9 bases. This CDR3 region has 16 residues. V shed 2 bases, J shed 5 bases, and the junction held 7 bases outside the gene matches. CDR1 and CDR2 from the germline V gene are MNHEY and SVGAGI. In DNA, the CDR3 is TGTGCCAGCAGTTACCCTCGGGACAGGGACAACAATGAGCAGTTCTTC. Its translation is CASSYPRDRDNNEQFF.

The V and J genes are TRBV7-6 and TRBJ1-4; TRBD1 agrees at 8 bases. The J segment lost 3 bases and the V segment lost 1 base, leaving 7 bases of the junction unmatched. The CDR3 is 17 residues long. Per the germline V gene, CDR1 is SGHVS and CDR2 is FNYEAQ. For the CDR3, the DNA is TGTGCCAGCAGCTTAGGGGTCAGGGGGCCGGCTAATGAAAAACTGTTTTTT. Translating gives CASSLGVRGPANEKLFF. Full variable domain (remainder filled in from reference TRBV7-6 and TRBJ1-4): GAGVSQSPRYKVTKRGQDVALRCDPISGHVSLYWYRQALGQGPEFLTYFNYEAQQDKSGLPNDRFSAERPEGSISTLTIQRTEQRDSAMYRCASSLGVRGPANEKLFFGSGTQLSVL.

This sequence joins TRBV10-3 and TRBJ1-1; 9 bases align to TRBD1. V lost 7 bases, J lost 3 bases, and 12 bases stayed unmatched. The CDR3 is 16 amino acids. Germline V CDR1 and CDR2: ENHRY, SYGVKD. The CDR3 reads CAIKGTGPRRDTEAFF. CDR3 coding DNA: TGTGCCATCAAAGGGACAGGGCCAAGGAGAGACACTGAAGCTTTCTTT.

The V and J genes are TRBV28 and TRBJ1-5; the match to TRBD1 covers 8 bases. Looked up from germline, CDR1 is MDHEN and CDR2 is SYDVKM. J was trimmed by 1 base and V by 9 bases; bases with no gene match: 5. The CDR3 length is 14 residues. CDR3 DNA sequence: TGTGCCAGTGCACAGGGGGGAAGCAATCAGCCCCAGCATTTT. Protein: CASAQGGSNQPQHF.

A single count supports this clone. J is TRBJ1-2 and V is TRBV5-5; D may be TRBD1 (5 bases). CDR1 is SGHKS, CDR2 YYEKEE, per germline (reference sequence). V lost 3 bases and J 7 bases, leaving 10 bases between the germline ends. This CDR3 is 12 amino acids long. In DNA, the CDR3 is TGTGCCAGCAGCTCCCGACAGAGTGGCTACACCTTC. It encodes CASSSRQSGYTF.

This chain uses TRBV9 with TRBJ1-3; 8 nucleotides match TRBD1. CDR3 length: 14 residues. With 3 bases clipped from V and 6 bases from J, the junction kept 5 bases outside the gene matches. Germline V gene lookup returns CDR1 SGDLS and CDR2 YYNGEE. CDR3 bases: TGTGCCAGCAGCGCGGGACAGGCCGTAAACACCATATATTTT. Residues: CASSAGQAVNTIYF.

The CDR3 region is CASGISGRHTDTQYF. CDR3 nucleotide sequence: TGTGCCAGCGGCATTAGCGGGCGGCACACAGATACGCAGTATTTT. This chain connects TRBV6-5 to TRBJ2-3; 7 positions agree with TRBD2. The ends lost 8 bases at V and 2 bases at J; junction bases unmatched: 10. The CDR3 consists of 15 residues. Germline assignment: CDR1 MNHEY and CDR2 SVGAGI.

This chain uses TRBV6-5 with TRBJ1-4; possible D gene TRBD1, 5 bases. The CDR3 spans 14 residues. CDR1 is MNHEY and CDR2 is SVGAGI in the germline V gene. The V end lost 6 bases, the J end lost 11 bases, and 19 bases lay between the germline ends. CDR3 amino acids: CASSQNGRSGKLFF. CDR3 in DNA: TGTGCCAGCAGCCAAAATGGGCGGTCAGGGAAACTGTTTTTT.

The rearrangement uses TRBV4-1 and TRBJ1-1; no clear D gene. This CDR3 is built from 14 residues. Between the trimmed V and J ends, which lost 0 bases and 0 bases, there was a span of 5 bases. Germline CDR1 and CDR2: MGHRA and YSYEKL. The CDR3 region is CASSQDKLNTEAFF. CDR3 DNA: TGCGCCAGCAGCCAAGACAAATTGAACACTGAAGCTTTCTTT.

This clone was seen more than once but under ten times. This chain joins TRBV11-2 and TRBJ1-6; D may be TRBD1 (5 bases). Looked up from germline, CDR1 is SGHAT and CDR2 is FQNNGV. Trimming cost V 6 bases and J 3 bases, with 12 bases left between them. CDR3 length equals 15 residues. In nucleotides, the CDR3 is TGTGCCAGCAGGCGGGGGACCCACTATAATTCACCCCTCCACTTT. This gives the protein CASRRGTHYNSPLHF.